This is a list of T cell receptor beta chains from one sample in a study of response to subunit inactivated influenza vaccine. One entry per CDR3 protein, called by TCRdb with MiXCR from the RT-PCR reads. The profile shows 450,000 to 550,000 distinct CDR3 sequences, about 25% of them singletons. Here the sequenced sample was CD4+ T cells sorted from PBMCs, taken about 5 days after vaccination. These receptors all come from a man aged 45-65 years who received an inactivated influenza vaccine. Each CDR3 is given with its conserved first and last residue. A D gene is named only where the DNA matches it firmly. Some rows mark clone size as missing; the rest say once, few, many or name a class of expanded clone.

J gene | D gene | clone size | V gene | CDR3 protein | CDR3 DNA
TRBJ2-2 | TRBD2 | - | TRBV20-1 | CSARTSGRARTGELFF | TGCAGTGCTAGGACTAGCGGGAGGGCCCGAACCGGGGAGCTGTTTTTT
TRBJ2-3 | - | few | TRBV10-3 | CAISFGGGSTDTQYF | TGTGCCATCAGTTTTGGAGGCGGGAGCACAGATACGCAGTATTTT
TRBJ2-1 | - | - | TRBV28 | CASSLLGSSYNEQFF | TGTGCCAGCAGTTTGTTGGGGAGCTCCTACAATGAGCAGTTCTTC
TRBJ2-1 | TRBD2 | - | TRBV3-1 | CASSQDIAGGRSQFF | TGTGCCAGCAGCCAAGACATAGCGGGGGGGCGAAGTCAGTTCTTC
TRBJ2-7 | TRBD1 | few | TRBV5-1 | CASSWRTEGTGRSYEQYF | TGCGCCAGCAGCTGGCGGACCGAAGGGACAGGGAGATCCTACGAGCAGTACTTC
TRBJ1-5 | - | - | TRBV20-1 | CSARESGANQPQHF | TGCAGTGCTAGAGAGTCAGGGGCGAATCAGCCCCAGCATTTT
TRBJ2-1 | TRBD2 | few | TRBV7-9 | CASSPSGGGKNEQFF | TGTGCCAGCAGCCCAAGTGGGGGAGGGAAAAATGAGCAGTTCTTC
TRBJ1-6 | TRBD1 | - | TRBV6-2/TRBV6-3 | CASSYGQGPLHF | TGTGCCAGCAGTTATGGACAGGGACCCCTCCACTTT
TRBJ1-3 | - | - | TRBV7-2 | CASSLGPNAGNTIYF | TGTGCCAGCAGCTTAGGTCCCAACGCTGGAAACACCATATATTTT
TRBJ2-2 | - | - | TRBV7-2 | CASSLSTTPGELFF | TGTGCCAGCAGCTTATCGACAACGCCCGGGGAGCTGTTTTTT
TRBJ1-4 | - | - | TRBV12-3/TRBV12-4 | CASSSLFNEKLFF | TGTGCCAGCAGTTCCCTTTTTAATGAAAAACTGTTTTTT
TRBJ2-5 | TRBD1 | few | TRBV7-2 | CASAPDRGGMETQYF | TGTGCCAGCGCCCCGGACAGGGGAGGGATGGAGACCCAGTACTTC
TRBJ2-1 | - | few | TRBV12-3/TRBV12-4 | CASSRQDFYNEQFF | TGTGCCAGCAGTCGACAGGACTTCTACAATGAGCAGTTCTTC
TRBJ1-1 | - | - | TRBV7-2 | CASSLAQLNTEAFF | TGTGCCAGCAGCTTAGCACAGTTGAACACTGAAGCTTTCTTT
TRBJ2-1 | TRBD2 | few | TRBV7-3 | CASRLSGTSYGEQFF | TGTGCCAGCAGGTTATCCGGGACTAGCTACGGTGAGCAGTTCTTC
TRBJ2-4 | - | - | TRBV29-1 | CSVEDRFKAKNIQYF | TGCAGCGTGGAGGACAGATTTAAAGCCAAAAACATTCAGTACTTC
TRBJ2-5 | - | - | TRBV15 | CATSRDPAKETQYF | TGTGCCACTTCCCGGGACCCAGCGAAAGAGACCCAGTACTTC
TRBJ1-5 | TRBD1 | few | TRBV24-1 | CATSDPGQGSDQPQHF | TGTGCCACCAGTGACCCGGGACAGGGGAGCGATCAGCCCCAGCATTTT
TRBJ1-1 | - | once | TRBV30 | CAWSKTENTEAFF | TGTGCCTGGAGTAAGACTGAGAACACTGAAGCTTTCTTT
TRBJ1-2 | - | - | TRBV12-3/TRBV12-4 | CASSFRRDGYGYTF | TGTGCCAGCAGTTTTAGAAGGGACGGCTATGGCTACACCTTC